This T cell receptor beta chain was profiled in a study of OX40 agonist ivuxolimab in advanced cancers. General study findings and limits: Undetermined was the antigen specificity of the expanded peripheral T cells. Averaging showed that CD8+ T cells had more expanded clones than CD4+ did. The study observed clonal expansion of CD4+ and CD8+ blood T cells by week 6 at 0.1 to 3.0 mg/kg.

Individuals having autoimmune disease history or systemic immunosuppression were not enrolled. Turning to this clone: Its antigen remains unknown.

Trimming shortened V by 5 bases and J by 5 bases, and 18 bases separated the two germline ends. The germline V gene encodes CDR1 MNHEY and CDR2 SVGAGI. This CDR3 has 15 residues. Data came from immunoSEQ multiplex PCR; TCRdb stores just in-frame clones and leaves some out. The sample shows 55,000 to 65,000 clones, more than 75% of them seen only once. The sample consisted of CD4+ or CD8+ T cells sorted from blood, taken in a trial of the OX40 agonist ivuxolimab. This receptor was identified in an adult with an advanced solid tumor such as melanoma, head and neck, liver or kidney cancer. This chain joins TRBV6-5 and TRBJ2-5; no clear D gene. The CDR3 loop reads CASSIDGRAIETQYF. The CDR3 nucleotides read TGTGCCAGCAGTATCGACGGAAGGGCGATCGAGACCCAGTACTTC.